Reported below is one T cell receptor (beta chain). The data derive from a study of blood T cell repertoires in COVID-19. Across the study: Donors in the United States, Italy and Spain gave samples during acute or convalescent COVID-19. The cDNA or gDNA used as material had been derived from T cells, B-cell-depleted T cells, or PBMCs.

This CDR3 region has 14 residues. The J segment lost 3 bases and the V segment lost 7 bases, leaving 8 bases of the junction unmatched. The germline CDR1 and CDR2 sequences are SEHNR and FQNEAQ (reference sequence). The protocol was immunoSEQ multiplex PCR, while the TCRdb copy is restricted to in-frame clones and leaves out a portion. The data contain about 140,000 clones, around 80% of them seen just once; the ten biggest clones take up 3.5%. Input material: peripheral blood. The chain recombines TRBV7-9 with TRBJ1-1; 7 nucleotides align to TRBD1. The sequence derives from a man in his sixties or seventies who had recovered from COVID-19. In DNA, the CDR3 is TGTGCCAGCACCTTCCAGCAGGGGGACACTGAAGCTTTCTTT. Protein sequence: CASTFQQGDTEAFF.